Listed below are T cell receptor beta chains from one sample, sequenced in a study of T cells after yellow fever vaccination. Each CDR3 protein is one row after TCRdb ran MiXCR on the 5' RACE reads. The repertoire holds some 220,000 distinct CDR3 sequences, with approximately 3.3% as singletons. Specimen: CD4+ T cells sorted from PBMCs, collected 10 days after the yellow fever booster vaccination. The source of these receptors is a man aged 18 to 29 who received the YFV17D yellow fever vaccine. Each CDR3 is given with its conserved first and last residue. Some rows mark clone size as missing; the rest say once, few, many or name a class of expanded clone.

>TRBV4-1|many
CASSQGLGLAGGNRTLLAKNIQYF
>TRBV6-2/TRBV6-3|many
CASTSAQGTSYEQYF
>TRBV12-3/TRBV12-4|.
CASSIGQDYGYTF
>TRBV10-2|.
CATGTRGTITDTQYF
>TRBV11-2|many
CASSSRTLSGANVLTF
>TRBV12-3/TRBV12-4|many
CASSRQPSSGNTIYF
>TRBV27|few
CASMQHRTDTQYF
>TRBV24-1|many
CATSALSLSRLF
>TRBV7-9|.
CASSLGGLLAGGHNEQFF
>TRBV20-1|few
CSAPSGGKDTQYF
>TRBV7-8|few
CASSFVTGRGETQYF
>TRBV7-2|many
CASRPDRSNSPLHF
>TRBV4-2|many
CASSQIAGELNTGELFF
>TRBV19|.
CASSTPRGYTDTQYF
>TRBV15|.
CATSRGRLNTEAFF
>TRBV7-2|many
CASSAQLGAFYEQYF